Shown below are 7 T cell receptor beta chains from a single sample sequenced in a study of T cells in Graves' hyperthyroidism and ophthalmopathy. Amplification yielded TCR beta CDR3 regions, with RNA transcripts as the source. HTBI primers were used for first-round RT-PCR of the TCR CDR3. One entry per CDR3 protein, called by TCRdb with MiXCR from the multiplex PCR reads. The sample gives hundreds of thousands of distinct CDR3 sequences, 14% of which show up once; roughly 10% is in the top ten. The source material was blood. The receptors come from a woman in her late teens or twenties with Graves' hyperthyroidism.

This clonotype has more than one count but fewer than ten. The chain couples TRBV11-2 to TRBJ2-5; possible D gene TRBD2, 6 bases. Germline CDR1 reads SGHAT; CDR2 reads FQNNGV. The CDR3 covers 13 residues. Between the trimmed V and J ends, which lost 5 bases and 4 bases, there was a span of 11 bases. CDR3 loop: CASSRGLTETQYF. For the CDR3, the DNA is TGTGCCAGCAGCCGGGGGTTGACAGAGACCCAGTACTTC.

This clonotype was counted ten times or more. The chain recombines TRBV7-9 with TRBJ2-7; 13 bases are shared with TRBD2. J was trimmed by 3 bases and V by 0 bases; bases with no gene match: 11. CDR1 is SEHNR, CDR2 FQNEAQ, per germline (reference sequence). The CDR3 spans 19 residues. The CDR3 DNA is TGTGCCAGCAGCTTAGCGCGTTCGGGACTAGCGGGACGGAGCTACGAGCAGTACTTC. Protein product: CASSLARSGLAGRSYEQYF.

This sequence joins TRBV28 and TRBJ1-1; D may be TRBD1 (6 bases). The ends were cut back, 5 bases at V and 6 bases at J, with 10 bases in the middle. Germline V gene data show CDR1 as MDHEN and CDR2 as SYDVKM. The CDR3 runs to 12 residues. The CDR3 reads CASSTYRAEAFF. Here the CDR3 DNA reads TGTGCCAGCAGTACTTACAGGGCTGAAGCTTTCTTT.

A note on this clonotype: The junction does not match germline at one end; this may be a read error. The V and J genes are TRBV2 and TRBJ1-1, with D tentatively TRBD1 (5 bases). Germline CDR1 and CDR2: SNHLY and FYNNEI. The CDR3 has 15 residues. The CDR3 protein is CASSDPREMNAEAFF. CDR3 bases: TGTGCCAGCAGTGACCCCAGGGAGATGAACGCTGAAGCTTTCTTT.

This clonotype was seen repeatedly, ten times or more. The genes are TRBV6-1 and TRBJ2-1; maybe TRBD2 (6 bases). Between the trimmed V and J ends, which lost 8 bases and 6 bases, there was a span of 17 bases. The CDR3 contains 14 residues. CDR1 and CDR2 from the germline V gene are MNHNS and SASEGT. The CDR3 sequence: CASFRAGRGNEQFF. CDR3 nucleotide sequence: TGTGCCAGCTTTCGGGCGGGAAGAGGCAATGAGCAGTTCTTC.

The CDR3 loop is CASSSSGRILREQYF. CDR3 coding DNA: TGTGCCAGCAGTTCGAGCGGGAGGATCCTTCGGGAGCAGTACTTC. This chain joins TRBV6-5 and TRBJ2-7; 9 nucleotides match TRBD2. The germline gives CDR1 MNHEY, CDR2 SVGAGI. The CDR3 loop spans 15 amino acids. Losses at the gene ends were 4 bases for V and 7 bases for J; bases not matched to a gene: 11.

The chain uses TRBV6-1 and TRBJ2-2; D remains unclear. In germline, CDR1 is MNHNS, CDR2 SASEGT. The CDR3 covers 13 residues. Trimming shortened V by 6 bases and J by 5 bases, and 10 bases separated the two germline ends. CDR3 sequence: CASSERRTGELFF. The CDR3 DNA reads as TGTGCCAGCAGCGAGCGACGAACCGGGGAGCTGTTTTTT.